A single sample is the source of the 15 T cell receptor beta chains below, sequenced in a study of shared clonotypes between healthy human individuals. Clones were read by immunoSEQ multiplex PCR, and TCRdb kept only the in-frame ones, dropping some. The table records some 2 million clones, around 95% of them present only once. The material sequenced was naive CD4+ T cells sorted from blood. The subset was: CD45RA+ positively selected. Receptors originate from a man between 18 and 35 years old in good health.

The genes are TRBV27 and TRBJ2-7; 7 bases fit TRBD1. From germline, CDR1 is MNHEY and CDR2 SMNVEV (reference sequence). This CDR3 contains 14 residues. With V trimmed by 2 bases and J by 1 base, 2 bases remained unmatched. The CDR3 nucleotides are TGTGCCAGCAGTTTACAACAGGGGTCCTACGAGCAGTACTTC. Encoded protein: CASSLQQGSYEQYF.

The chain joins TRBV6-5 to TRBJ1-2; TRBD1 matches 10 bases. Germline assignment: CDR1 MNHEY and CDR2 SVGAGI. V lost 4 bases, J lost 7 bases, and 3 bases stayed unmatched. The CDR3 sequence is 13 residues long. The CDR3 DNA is TGTGCCAGCAGTTCGACAGGGGGCGGTGGCTACACCTTC. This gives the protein CASSSTGGGGYTF.

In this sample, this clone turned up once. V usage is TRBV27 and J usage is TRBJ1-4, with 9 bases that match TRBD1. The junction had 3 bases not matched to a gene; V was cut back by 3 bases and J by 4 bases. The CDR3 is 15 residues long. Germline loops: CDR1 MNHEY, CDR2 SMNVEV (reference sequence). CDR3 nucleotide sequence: TGTGCCAGCAGTTTTGGGGACAGGGATAATGAAAAACTGTTTTTT. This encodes CASSFGDRDNEKLFF.

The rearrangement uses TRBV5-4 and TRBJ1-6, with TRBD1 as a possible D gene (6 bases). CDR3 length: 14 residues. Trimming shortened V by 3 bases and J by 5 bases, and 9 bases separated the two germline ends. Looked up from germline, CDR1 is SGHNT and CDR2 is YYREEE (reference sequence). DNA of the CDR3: TGTGCCAGCAGCTCCGGGACAAATAATTCACCCCTCCACTTT. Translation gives CASSSGTNNSPLHF.

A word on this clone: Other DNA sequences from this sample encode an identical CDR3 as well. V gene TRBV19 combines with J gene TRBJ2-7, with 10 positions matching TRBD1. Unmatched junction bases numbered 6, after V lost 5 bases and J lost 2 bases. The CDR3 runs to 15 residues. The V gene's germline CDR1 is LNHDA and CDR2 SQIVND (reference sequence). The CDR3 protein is CASSSPGQGAYEQYF. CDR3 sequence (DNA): TGTGCCAGTAGTTCCCCCGGACAGGGGGCCTACGAGCAGTACTTC.

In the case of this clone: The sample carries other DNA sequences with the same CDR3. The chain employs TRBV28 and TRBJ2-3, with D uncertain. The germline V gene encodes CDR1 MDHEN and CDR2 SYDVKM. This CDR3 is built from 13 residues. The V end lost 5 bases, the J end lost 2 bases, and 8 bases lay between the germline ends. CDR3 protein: CASSTGPTDTQYF. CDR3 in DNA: TGTGCCAGCAGTACCGGGCCCACAGATACGCAGTATTTT.

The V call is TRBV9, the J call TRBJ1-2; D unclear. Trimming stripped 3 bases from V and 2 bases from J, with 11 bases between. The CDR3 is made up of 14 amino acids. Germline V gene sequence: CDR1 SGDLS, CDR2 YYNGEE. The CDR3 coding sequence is TGTGCCAGCAGCGCATCGGCAGGCAACTATGGCTACACCTTC. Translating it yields CASSASAGNYGYTF.

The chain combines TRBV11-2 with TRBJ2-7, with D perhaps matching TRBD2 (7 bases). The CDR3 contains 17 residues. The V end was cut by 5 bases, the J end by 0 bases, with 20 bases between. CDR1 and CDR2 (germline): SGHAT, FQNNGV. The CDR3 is CASSQGKGGSSSYEQYF. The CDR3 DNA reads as TGTGCCAGCAGCCAGGGGAAGGGCGGGAGCAGCTCCTACGAGCAGTACTTC.

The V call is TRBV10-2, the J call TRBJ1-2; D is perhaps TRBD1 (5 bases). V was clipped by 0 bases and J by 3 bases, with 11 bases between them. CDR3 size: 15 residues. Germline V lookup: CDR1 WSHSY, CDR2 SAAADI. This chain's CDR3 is CASSESWGKDYGYTF. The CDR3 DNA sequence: TGCGCCAGCAGTGAGTCGTGGGGCAAGGACTATGGCTACACCTTC.

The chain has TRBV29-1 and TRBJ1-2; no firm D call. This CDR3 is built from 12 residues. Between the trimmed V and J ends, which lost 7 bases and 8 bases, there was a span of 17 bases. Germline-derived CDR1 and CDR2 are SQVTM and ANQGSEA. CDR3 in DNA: TGCAGCGCAGACATGAGGGCGGACGGCTACACCTTC. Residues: CSADMRADGYTF.

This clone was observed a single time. CDR3 sequence: CVSGFSNQPQHF. CDR3 DNA: TGTGTGTCGGGTTTTAGCAATCAGCCCCAGCATTTT. The chain has TRBV6-1 and TRBJ1-5, with no clear D. Germline V CDR1 and CDR2: MNHNS, SASEGT. The CDR3 spans 12 residues.

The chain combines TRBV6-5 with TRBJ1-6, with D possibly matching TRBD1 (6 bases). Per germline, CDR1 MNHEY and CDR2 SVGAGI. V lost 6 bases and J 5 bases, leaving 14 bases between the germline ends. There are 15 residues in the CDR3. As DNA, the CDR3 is TGTGCCAGCAGACTGACAGGCCCTAATAATTCACCCCTCCACTTT. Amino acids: CASRLTGPNNSPLHF.

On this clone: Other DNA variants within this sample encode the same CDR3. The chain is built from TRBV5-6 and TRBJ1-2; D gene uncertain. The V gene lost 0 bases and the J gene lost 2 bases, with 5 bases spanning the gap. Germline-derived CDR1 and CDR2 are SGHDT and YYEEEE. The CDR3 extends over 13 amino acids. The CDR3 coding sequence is TGTGCCAGCAGCTTGGACACAAACTATGGCTACACCTTC. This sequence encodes CASSLDTNYGYTF. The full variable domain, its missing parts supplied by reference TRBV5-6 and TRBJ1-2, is DAGVTQSPTHLIKTRGQQVTLRCSPKSGHDTVSWYQQALGQGPQFIFQYYEEEERQRGNFPDRFSGHQFPNYSSELNVNALLLGDSALYLCASSLDTNYGYTFGSGTRLTVV.

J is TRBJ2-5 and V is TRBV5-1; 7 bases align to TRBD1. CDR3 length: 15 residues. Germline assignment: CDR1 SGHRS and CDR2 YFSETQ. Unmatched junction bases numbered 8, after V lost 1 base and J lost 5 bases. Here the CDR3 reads CASSLMDRRGETQYF. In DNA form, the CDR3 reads TGCGCCAGCAGCTTGATGGACAGGAGAGGGGAGACCCAGTACTTC. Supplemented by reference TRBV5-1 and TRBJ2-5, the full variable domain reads KAGVTQTPRYLIKTRGQQVTLSCSPISGHRSVSWYQQTPGQGLQFLFEYFSETQRNKGNFPGRFSGRQFSNSRSEMNVSTLELGDSALYLCASSLMDRRGETQYFGPGTRLLVL.

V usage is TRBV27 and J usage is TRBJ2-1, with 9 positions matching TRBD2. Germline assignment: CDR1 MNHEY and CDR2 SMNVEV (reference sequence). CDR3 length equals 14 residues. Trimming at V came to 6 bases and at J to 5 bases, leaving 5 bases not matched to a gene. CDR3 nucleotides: TGTGCCAGCAGGGAAGCGGGGGGAAACAATGAGCAGTTCTTC. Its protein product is CASREAGGNNEQFF.